Listed here are 5 T cell receptor beta chains from one sample, sequenced in a study of cytomegalovirus exposure and HLA in healthy donors. Both 60 Vbeta primers and 13 Jbeta primers went into the PCR. Clones were read by immunoSEQ multiplex PCR, and TCRdb kept only the in-frame ones, dropping some. The profile shows 230,000 or so clones, about nine tenths of them singletons. Input material: PBMCs. These receptors were obtained from a girl aged 2-9 years in good health and CMV-seronegative.

In this sample, this clone turned up once. In the same sample, other DNA sequences code for this CDR3. V usage is TRBV19 and J usage is TRBJ1-5; D perhaps matches TRBD1 (6 bases). The V end was cut by 6 bases, the J end by 1 base, with 22 bases between. The CDR3 length is 18 residues. Germline V gives CDR1 LNHDA, CDR2 SQIVND (reference sequence). The CDR3 loop is CASSEGHSTPLSNQPQHF. The CDR3 coding sequence is TGTGCCAGTAGCGAGGGACACAGCACGCCTCTGAGCAATCAGCCCCAGCATTTT.

This chain joins TRBV7-6 and TRBJ2-3; D is uncertain. Germline V lookup: CDR1 SGHVS, CDR2 FNYEAQ. With 6 bases removed from V and 1 base from J, the gap between germline ends came to 20 bases. The CDR3 sequence is 17 residues long. CDR3 in amino acids: CASSLGGATSGTDTQYF. CDR3 DNA: TGTGCCAGCAGTCTTGGCGGAGCCACCTCGGGCACAGATACGCAGTATTTT.

V is TRBV9 and J is TRBJ2-3, with 11 nucleotides matching TRBD2. The CDR3 covers 18 residues. V was clipped by 0 bases and J by 3 bases; unmatched bases: 9. Germline CDR1 is SGDLS and CDR2 is YYNGEE. In DNA form, the CDR3 reads TGTGCCAGCAGCGTAGCTACGCCGACTAGCGGGAAGACAGATACGCAGTATTTT. Translation: CASSVATPTSGKTDTQYF.

V is TRBV5-8 and J is TRBJ2-1; a weak D match, TRBD2 (6 bases). The CDR3 is made up of 13 amino acids. V lost 4 bases, J lost 3 bases, and 8 bases lay in between. CDR1 is SGHTS and CDR2 is YDEGEE in the germline V gene. Here the CDR3 reads CASSGDFYNEQFF. CDR3 bases: TGTGCCAGCAGCGGGGACTTCTACAATGAGCAGTTCTTC.

The V gene is TRBV28, the J gene TRBJ1-1; D unclear. The germline gives CDR1 MDHEN, CDR2 SYDVKM. The CDR3 covers 16 residues. V lost 8 bases and J lost 2, with 21 bases in between. This chain's CDR3 is CASQAEFRAANTEAFF. CDR3 coding DNA: TGTGCCAGCCAGGCCGAGTTTAGAGCAGCCAACACTGAAGCTTTCTTT.